A single sample gave rise to the 27 T cell receptor beta chains below, sequenced in a study of shared clonotypes between healthy human individuals (dated by TCRdb to about 2020). The receptor library was made with the immunoSEQ multiplex PCR assay. The table comes from immuneACCESS by way of TCRdb, which keeps in-frame sequences with V and J called. Part of the clones is missing from these tables; in studies checked, under half for an unresolved V gene and the rest for unknown reasons. This sample is represented by approximately 99,000 clones; 68% of them were singletons. 24% of the sample comes from the top ten. Sample: memory CD8+ T cells sorted from blood. This specimen's cell subset or site label, per the study, means: CD45RO+ cells pooled with CCR7-negative TemRA cells. These receptors were taken from a woman in her 30s in good health.

The J gene is TRBJ1-2, the V gene TRBV19; D uncertain. This CDR3 is built from 14 residues. Germline V CDR1 and CDR2: LNHDA, SQIVND (reference sequence). Trimming cost V 5 bases and J 5 bases, with 15 bases left between them. CDR3 nucleotides: TGTGCCAGTAGTGGCTTTTGGGTCTCATATGGCTACACCTTC. Residues: CASSGFWVSYGYTF. Full variable domain (outside the CDR3, taken from reference TRBV19 and TRBJ1-2): DGGITQSPKYLFRKEGQNVTLSCEQNLNHDAMYWYRQDPGQGLRLIYYSQIVNDFQKGDIAEGYSVSREKKESFPLTVTSAQKNPTAFYLCASSGFWVSYGYTFGSGTRLTVV.

This clone occurred a few times. The genes are TRBV27 and TRBJ2-1; 13 bases line up with TRBD2. The CDR3 totals 16 residues. The V segment lost 6 bases and the J segment 9 bases; nucleotides outside the gene matches: 11. The germline CDR1 and CDR2 sequences are MNHEY and SMNVEV (reference sequence). The DNA of the CDR3 is TGTGCCAGCAGCCCCGAGGGACTAGCGGGGCAGGGTGAGCAGTTCTTC. Translation gives CASSPEGLAGQGEQFF.

This clone has a single count. The genes are TRBV27 and TRBJ2-3; possible D gene TRBD1, 6 bases. Trimming pared 3 bases from V and 2 bases from J, leaving 9 bases between. This CDR3 region has 14 residues. Germline V gene lookup returns CDR1 MNHEY and CDR2 SMNVEV (reference sequence). CDR3 in amino acids: CASSFTGSTDTQYF. The DNA of the CDR3 is TGTGCCAGCAGTTTCACAGGGTCCACAGATACGCAGTATTTT.

The gene calls are TRBV19 and TRBJ2-7, with TRBD1 matching 9 bases. Germline V CDR1 and CDR2: LNHDA, SQIVND (reference sequence). The CDR3 sequence is 12 residues long. Trimming cost V 7 bases and J 4 bases; bases outside gene matches: 2. The CDR3 DNA sequence: TGTGCCAGTAAGGACAGGGGATACGAGCAGTACTTC. It is translated as CASKDRGYEQYF.

V is TRBV2 and J is TRBJ1-5, with D possibly TRBD1 on 5 matching bases. Per germline, CDR1 SNHLY and CDR2 FYNNEI. This CDR3 has 14 residues. Deletions cut 1 base from V and 6 bases from J, with 10 bases between. CDR3 in amino acids: CASSEVGGTQPQHF. CDR3 in DNA: TGTGCCAGCAGTGAAGTCGGGGGTACTCAGCCCCAGCATTTT. Full variable domain (rest looked up from reference TRBV2 and TRBJ1-5): EPEVTQTPSHQVTQMGQEVILRCVPISNHLYFYWYRQILGQKVEFLVSFYNNEISEKSEIFDDQFSVERPDGSNFTLKIRSTKLEDSAMYFCASSEVGGTQPQHFGDGTRLSIL.

The chain recombines TRBV18 with TRBJ2-5; no clear D gene. There are 13 residues in the CDR3. Germline CDR1 reads KGHSH; CDR2 reads LQKENI. Between the trimmed V and J ends, which lost 3 bases and 1 base, there was a span of 6 bases. The CDR3 DNA is TGTGCCAGCTCACCCTCAATCCAAGAGACCCAGTACTTC. Translating gives CASSPSIQETQYF.

The chain has TRBV28 and TRBJ2-7; TRBD2 matches 11 bases. After removal of 4 bases from V and 12 bases from J, the junction contained 14 bases not matched to a gene. Germline CDR1 and CDR2: MDHEN and SYDVKM. The CDR3 has 15 residues. The CDR3 spells CASSSLEGLAVLLYF. Written as DNA, the CDR3 is TGTGCCAGCAGTTCCCTAGAGGGACTAGCGGTCTTGTTGTACTTC. The full variable domain, completed using reference TRBV28 and TRBJ2-7, is DVKVTQSSRYLVKRTGEKVFLECVQDMDHENMFWYRQDPGLGLRLIYFSYDVKMKEKGDIPEGYSVSREKKERFSLILESASTNQTSMYLCASSSLEGLAVLLYFGPGTRLTVT.

V is TRBV25-1 and J is TRBJ2-1, with D maybe TRBD2 (6 bases). The ends were cut back, 5 bases at V and 2 bases at J, with 13 bases in the middle. The germline V gene has CDR1 MGHDK and CDR2 SYGVNS. CDR3 size: 15 residues. This CDR3 reads CASSSITGAYNEQFF. The CDR3 DNA reads as TGTGCCAGCAGTTCAATAACGGGGGCCTACAATGAGCAGTTCTTC.

V gene TRBV5-1 combines with J gene TRBJ2-7, with 9 bases matching TRBD2. This CDR3 contains 16 residues. Germline CDR1 is SGHRS and CDR2 is YFSETQ. The ends lost 5 bases at V and 3 bases at J; junction bases unmatched: 12. Here the CDR3 DNA reads TGCGCCAGCAGTTTATCGACTAGCGGACTCCACTACGAGCAGTACTTC. Its protein product is CASSLSTSGLHYEQYF.

The chain is built from TRBV28 and TRBJ2-7; 10 nucleotides agree with TRBD1. V lost 5 bases, J lost 3 bases, and 10 bases stayed unmatched. The V gene's germline CDR1 is MDHEN and CDR2 SYDVKM. CDR3 size: 16 residues. For the CDR3, the DNA is TGTGCCAGCAGTACGGGACAGGGGATGAGCTTCTACGAGCAGTACTTC. It encodes CASSTGQGMSFYEQYF. Supplemented by reference TRBV28 and TRBJ2-7, the full variable domain reads DVKVTQSSRYLVKRTGEKVFLECVQDMDHENMFWYRQDPGLGLRLIYFSYDVKMKEKGDIPEGYSVSREKKERFSLILESASTNQTSMYLCASSTGQGMSFYEQYFGPGTRLTVT.

This clone was detected only a few times. The chain links TRBV9 to TRBJ2-5; 7 bases line up with TRBD1. Gene TRBJ2-7 matches the end of the DNA better, so the J call may be wrong. The CDR3 sequence is 14 residues long. In germline, CDR1 is SGDLS, CDR2 YYNGEE. CDR3 residues: CASSPRTGISEQYF. The CDR3 nucleotides are TGTGCCAGCAGCCCGCGGACAGGTATAAGCGAGCAGTACTTC.

There are a few counts of this clone. The rearrangement joins TRBV11-2 to TRBJ1-5; D uncertain. Trimming pared 1 base from V and 7 bases from J, leaving 8 bases between. Per germline, CDR1 SGHAT and CDR2 FQNNGV. This CDR3 is 13 amino acids long. CDR3 region: CASSLGEVQPQHF. The CDR3 DNA reads TGTGCCAGCAGCTTAGGAGAGGTACAGCCCCAGCATTTT.

The chain uses TRBV13 and TRBJ2-7; TRBD2 is a possible D gene (5 bases). Per germline, CDR1 PRHDT and CDR2 FYEKMQ (reference sequence). The CDR3 is 14 residues long. The V gene lost 3 bases and the J gene lost 3 bases, with 12 bases spanning the gap. The CDR3 DNA reads as TGTGCCAGCAGCTTCGCCTCCCGGGGCTACGAGCAGTACTTC. Residues: CASSFASRGYEQYF.

The chain links TRBV14 to TRBJ2-7; D may be TRBD2 (5 bases). The germline V gene has CDR1 SGHDN and CDR2 FVKESK. This CDR3 is built from 12 residues. V gave up 0 bases and J gave up 6 bases, with 6 bases separating them. CDR3 DNA: TGTGCCAGCAGCCAAGATCGGGGCGAGCAGTACTTC. Its protein product is CASSQDRGEQYF.

This chain uses TRBV10-3 with TRBJ1-2; TRBD1 matches at 7 bases. Looked up from germline, CDR1 is ENHRY and CDR2 is SYGVKD. This CDR3 spans 16 amino acids. V was pared by 8 bases and J by 4 bases, with 16 bases of the junction left unmatched. The CDR3 bases are TGTGCCATCGCCGCACCGCGAACAGGGGTTCGCTATGGCTACACCTTC. This gives the protein CAIAAPRTGVRYGYTF.

The CDR3 DNA follows: TGTGCCAGCAGTCCAGAAGCGTGGGGACCCTACGAGCAGTACTTC. It codes for CASSPEAWGPYEQYF. V and J are TRBV25-1 and TRBJ2-7; D is perhaps TRBD1 or TRBD2 (5 bases each). CDR1 and CDR2 from the germline V gene are MGHDK and SYGVNS. The CDR3 length is 15 residues. Trimming removed 5 bases at V and 2 bases at J, with 16 bases between.

V gene TRBV10-3 combines with J gene TRBJ2-7, with 10 bases lining up with TRBD1. Germline lookup yields CDR1 ENHRY and CDR2 SYGVKD. The V and J ends lost 10 bases and 2 bases, in that order; junction bases with no gene match: 14. This CDR3 spans 16 amino acids. Here the CDR3 reads CATDSPPGQGPYEQYF. The CDR3 nucleotides are TGTGCCACCGATTCTCCACCGGGACAGGGGCCCTACGAGCAGTACTTC.

The V and J genes are TRBV7-9 and TRBJ2-7, with TRBD1 matching over 9 bases. V was clipped by 1 base and J by 3 bases; unmatched bases: 7. Germline V lookup: CDR1 SEHNR, CDR2 FQNEAQ (reference sequence). This CDR3 spans 16 amino acids. CDR3 coding DNA: TGTGCCAGCAGCTTAGGCCAGTACAGGGGGCGCTACGAGCAGTACTTC. Translation: CASSLGQYRGRYEQYF.

The gene calls are TRBV9 and TRBJ2-1; no clear D gene. The germline gives CDR1 SGDLS, CDR2 YYNGEE. V shed 1 base and J shed 9 bases, with 11 bases lying between them. This CDR3 is 13 amino acids long. The DNA of the CDR3 is TGTGCCAGCAGCGTACTAAAGACCGGTGAGCAGTTCTTC. It specifies CASSVLKTGEQFF.

This clone appeared a few times. The chain couples TRBV19 to TRBJ1-2, with D maybe TRBD1 (5 bases). This CDR3 region has 13 residues. Between the trimmed V and J ends, which lost 6 bases and 2 bases, there was a span of 10 bases. CDR1 is LNHDA and CDR2 is SQIVND in the germline V gene (reference sequence). The DNA of the CDR3 is TGTGCCAGTAGCCGGGGGGTCAACTATGGCTACACCTTC. Translated: CASSRGVNYGYTF.

CDR3 loop: CASSIVLGSGEQYF. The CDR3 region has the DNA TGTGCCAGTAGTATTGTCTTGGGGTCCGGCGAGCAGTACTTC. The J gene is TRBJ2-7, the V gene TRBV19, with D unresolved. Germline CDR1 LNHDA, CDR2 SQIVND (reference sequence). There are 14 residues in the CDR3. V lost 3 bases, J lost 6 bases, and 15 bases lay in between.

This rearrangement joins TRBV19 to TRBJ2-1; D possibly corresponds to TRBD1 (5 bases). The germline V and J ends were trimmed by 4 bases and 2 bases, with 15 bases remaining between them. The CDR3 totals 16 residues. The germline V gene has CDR1 LNHDA and CDR2 SQIVND (reference sequence). The CDR3 reads CASSKGLLGTYNEQFF. CDR3 nucleotide sequence: TGTGCCAGTAGTAAGGGGCTTCTTGGGACCTACAATGAGCAGTTCTTC.

The chain has TRBV18 and TRBJ1-2; 9 bases are a match to TRBD1. This CDR3 comprises 15 residues. V shed 5 bases and J 8 bases; nucleotides not matched to a gene: 12. CDR1 is KGHSH and CDR2 is LQKENI in the germline V gene. The CDR3, as DNA: TGTGCCAGCTCAATCGCGGGACAGGGCGTTTGGGGCTACACCTTC. Translated: CASSIAGQGVWGYTF.

The chain uses TRBV29-1 and TRBJ2-7; D call uncertain. The V and J ends lost 4 bases and 2 bases respectively, with 15 bases between them. The CDR3 is made up of 14 amino acids. Germline V lookup: CDR1 SQVTM, CDR2 ANQGSEA. This chain's CDR3 is CSVADGAEPYEQYF. CDR3 nucleotides: TGCAGCGTTGCAGATGGAGCAGAACCCTACGAGCAGTACTTC.

A note on this clone: This could be a read error, since a much larger clone is one nucleotide away. The same CDR3 is also encoded by other DNA sequences in this sample. The gene calls are TRBV28 and TRBJ2-7; TRBD2 aligns across 12 bases. This CDR3 contains 15 residues. Germline CDR1 reads MDHEN; CDR2 reads SYDVKM. J was trimmed by 2 bases and V by 3 bases; bases with no gene match: 2. Here the CDR3 DNA reads TGTGCCAGCAGTTTCCTAGCGGGAGGGCCCTACGAGCAGTACTTC. Protein product: CASSFLAGGPYEQYF.

The chain combines TRBV28 with TRBJ1-5; no definite D call. CDR1 is MDHEN, CDR2 SYDVKM, per germline. The CDR3 is 14 residues long. Trimming pared 6 bases from V and 3 bases from J, leaving 12 bases between. The DNA of the CDR3 is TGTGCCAGCAGCCTCGGACGGAACAATCAGCCCCAGCATTTT. The encoded protein is CASSLGRNNQPQHF.

This clone was recorded only once. V is TRBV7-9 and J is TRBJ1-1, with D hard to call. CDR1 SEHNR and CDR2 FQNEAQ come from the germline V gene (reference sequence). Trimming removed 11 bases from V and 4 bases from J, with 11 bases in between. The CDR3 sequence is 11 residues long. This CDR3 reads CALTQGTEAFF. CDR3 nucleotides: TGTGCCCTTACCCAAGGCACTGAAGCTTTCTTT.